This is a list of T cell receptor beta chains from one sample in a study of T cells in Graves' hyperthyroidism and ophthalmopathy. Each CDR3 protein is one row after TCRdb ran MiXCR on the multiplex PCR reads. This sample has 400,000 or so distinct CDR3 sequences, with around 15% found just once. Material for sequencing was blood. The receptor set was obtained from a man aged 50-59 years with Graves' ophthalmopathy. Each CDR3 is given with its conserved first and last residue. The D gene is left open where the match is weak. Not every row has a clone size; where given, it reads once, few, many or a size class.

NA	TRBJ2-1	TRBD2	TRBV7-3	TGTGCCAGCAGCTTTTCTCTAGCGGGGCCGAATGAGCAGTTCTTC	CASSFSLAGPNEQFF
NA	TRBJ2-7	NA	TRBV19	TGTGCCAGTAGCGGAACTAGAGCCTACGAGCAGTACTTC	CASSGTRAYEQYF
NA	TRBJ2-2	NA	TRBV29-1	TGCAGCGTTGTTTTCCTCCACACCGGGGAGCTGTTTTTT	CSVVFLHTGELFF
many	TRBJ2-1	NA	TRBV12-3/TRBV12-4	TGTGCCAGCAGTTTAGCGCGGTCATGGGGTGAGCAGTTCTTC	CASSLARSWGEQFF
many	TRBJ2-7	NA	TRBV7-9	TGTGCCAGCAGCTTAGCTCTGGGACCCTACGAGCAGTACTTC	CASSLALGPYEQYF
many	TRBJ2-5	NA	TRBV12-3/TRBV12-4	TGTGCCAGCACCCTAGGGTCTCGCGCAAGGGGTTTAGAGACCCAGTACTTC	CASTLGSRARGLETQYF
few	TRBJ2-1	NA	TRBV10-3	TGTGCCACGACACAAAACAATGAGCAGTTCTTC	CATTQNNEQFF
NA	TRBJ2-4	TRBD2	TRBV2	TGTGCCAGCAGTGAAGAGACTAGCGGGAGGGCCGAGCCCAAAAACATTCAGTACTTC	CASSEETSGRAEPKNIQYF
few	TRBJ2-1	TRBD1	TRBV24-1	TGTGCCACCAGTGACCGTCCCGGGACAGGTTCGGTGGGAGAGCAGTTCTTC	CATSDRPGTGSVGEQFF
many	TRBJ2-1	TRBD2	TRBV3-1	TGTGCCAGCAGCCAAATCGGGACTAGCGGGAGAAATGAGCAGTTCTTC	CASSQIGTSGRNEQFF
many	TRBJ1-1	TRBD1	TRBV18	TGTGCCAGCTCATCCGGGACAGGTCCCACTGAAGCTTTCTTT	CASSSGTGPTEAFF
few	TRBJ1-4	TRBD1	TRBV20-1	TGCAGTGCTAGGAGACCCACCGGGACAGGGAATGAAAAACTGTTTTTT	CSARRPTGTGNEKLFF
NA	TRBJ2-1	TRBD2	TRBV30	TGTGCCTGGGCCACTAGCGGTTTGGGCGGTGAGCAGTTCTTC	CAWATSGLGGEQFF
few	TRBJ2-2	NA	TRBV11-3	TGTGCCAGCAGTCAGGACAGGAACACCGGGGAGCTGTTTTTT	CASSQDRNTGELFF
NA	TRBJ2-3	NA	TRBV9	TGTGCCAACAGCGTAGCTAGCGCAGATACGCAGTATTTT	CANSVASADTQYF
many	TRBJ2-7	NA	TRBV3-1	TGTGCCAGCAGCCAAGCGGGTTTCCACGAGCAGTACTTC	CASSQAGFHEQYF
few	TRBJ2-1	TRBD2	TRBV24-1	TGTGCCACCAGTGATATGACTAGCACCCAGAGCTCCTACAATGAGCAGTTCTTC	CATSDMTSTQSSYNEQFF
many	TRBJ2-3	NA	TRBV6-5	TGTGCCAGCAGTTACCAGAGTTCTAGCACAGATACGCAGTATTTT	CASSYQSSSTDTQYF
many	TRBJ2-1	TRBD1	TRBV6-1	TGTGCCAGCGGCCGCGGTAGGGACAGTTCCGACAATGAGCAGTTCTTC	CASGRGRDSSDNEQFF
NA	TRBJ2-7	TRBD2	TRBV7-2	TGTGCCAGCGCGACTAGCCCTACGGGAGACGAGCAGTACTTC	CASATSPTGDEQYF
many	TRBJ1-2	TRBD1	TRBV29-1	TGCAGCGTTGAGAAGGACAGGGGGCTCGGCTACACCTTC	CSVEKDRGLGYTF
many	TRBJ2-3	NA	TRBV20-1	TGCAGTGCTCCCCGGGAGAGTTTAGAGAGTACGCAGTATTTT	CSAPRESLESTQYF
many	TRBJ1-2	TRBD1	TRBV12-3/TRBV12-4	TGTGCCAGCAGTTCAGCCGACAGGGGATTTAACTATGGCTACACCTTC	CASSSADRGFNYGYTF
many	TRBJ1-1	TRBD1	TRBV20-1	TGCAGTGCTACACAGGGGATTTGGACTGAAGCTTTCTTT	CSATQGIWTEAFF
NA	TRBJ2-4	NA	TRBV6-9	TGTGCCAGCAGTTCCCGCCGGGTTGAGGCCAAAAACATTCAGTACTTC	CASSSRRVEAKNIQYF
NA	TRBJ1-5	NA	TRBV28	TGTGCCAGCCTTCGGGGGGGGAATTTTCGGCCCCAGCATTTT	CASLRGGNFRPQHF
NA	TRBJ2-7	TRBD2	TRBV20-1	TGCAGTGCTAAAACGACTAGCGGGCCATACGAGCAGTACTTC	CSAKTTSGPYEQYF
NA	TRBJ1-6	NA	TRBV7-7	TGTGCTAGCAGCCCCGACAGGTTTTCACCCCTCCACTTT	CASSPDRFSPLHF
many	TRBJ2-2	NA	TRBV6-1	TGTGCCAGCAAGGGGCATAACACCGGGGAGCTGTTTTTT	CASKGHNTGELFF
many	TRBJ2-7	NA	TRBV20-1	TGCAGTGCTTACGATGGGGGTTCCTACGAGCAGTACTTC	CSAYDGGSYEQYF
many	TRBJ1-3	TRBD1	TRBV2	TGTGCCAGCAGTGCGTCTGGACAGGCAGGAAACACCATATATTTT	CASSASGQAGNTIYF
few	TRBJ2-1	TRBD2	TRBV20-1	TGCAGTGCCGTCGGTAGCGGGAGTCGGAATGAGCAGTTCTTC	CSAVGSGSRNEQFF
many	TRBJ2-5	TRBD2	TRBV14	TGTGCCAGCAGCCAAACCGTATCAGCGGGGGATGGGACCCAGTACTTC	CASSQTVSAGDGTQYF
many	TRBJ2-7	NA	TRBV3-1	TGTGCCAGCAGCCCCCTGGGAACCTACGAGCAGTACTTC	CASSPLGTYEQYF
many	TRBJ1-2	NA	TRBV5-1	TGCGCCAGCAGCTTGGAAGGGCCAGTAGTCGTCTACACCTTC	CASSLEGPVVVYTF
NA	TRBJ2-7	NA	TRBV5-6	TGTGCCAGCAGCTTCGGACAGAGTAACGGGCAGTACTTC	CASSFGQSNGQYF
NA	TRBJ2-1	TRBD2	TRBV12-5	TGTGCTAGTGGTTCTAGCGGGAGGGCCTTCAATGAGCAGTTCTTC	CASGSSGRAFNEQFF
many	TRBJ2-7	TRBD1	TRBV6-1	TGTGCCAGCAGCAGGGGACAGCGGCACTCCTACGAGCAGTACTTC	CASSRGQRHSYEQYF